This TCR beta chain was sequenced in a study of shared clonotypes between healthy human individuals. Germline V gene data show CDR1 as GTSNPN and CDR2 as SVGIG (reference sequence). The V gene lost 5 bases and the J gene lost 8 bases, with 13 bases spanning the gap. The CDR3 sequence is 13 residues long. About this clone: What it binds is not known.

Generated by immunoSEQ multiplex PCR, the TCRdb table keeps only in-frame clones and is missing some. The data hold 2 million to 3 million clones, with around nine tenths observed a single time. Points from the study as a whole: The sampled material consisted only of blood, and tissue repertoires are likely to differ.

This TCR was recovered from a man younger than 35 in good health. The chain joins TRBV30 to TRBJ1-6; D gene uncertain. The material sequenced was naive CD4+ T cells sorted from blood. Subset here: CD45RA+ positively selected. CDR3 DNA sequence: TGTGCCTGGGGGGTGCTACAAGATTCACCCCTCCACTTT. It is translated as CAWGVLQDSPLHF. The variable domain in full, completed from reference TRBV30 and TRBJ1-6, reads SQTIHQWPATLVQPVGSPLSLECTVEGTSNPNLYWYRQAAGRGLQLLFYSVGIGQISSEVPQNLSASRPQDRQFILSSKKLLLSDSGFYLCAWGVLQDSPLHFGNGTRLTVT.